This T cell receptor beta chain comes out of a study of blood T cell repertoires in COVID-19. On the study more broadly: Some COVID-19 samples were acute and others convalescent; all came from the United States, Italy and Spain.

Original analysis: It was from reference gene primer amplification that nucleated cell counts were estimated. Method: immunoSEQ multiplex PCR; TCRdb's copy keeps in-frame clones and lacks some. V and J calls and clone size are given by that table; D and trimming were obtained from the DNA. The sample carries about 52,000 clones, approximately 84% recorded once. The clonotype originates from an older man with acute or convalescent COVID-19. Sequenced sample: peripheral blood.

CDR3 nucleotide sequence: TGTGCCAGCAGTTCTACGGGACAGGGGGCCCCTAGAGCTTTCTTT. Residues: CASSSTGQGAPRAFF. The chain carries TRBV6-5 and TRBJ1-1, with 12 bases identical to TRBD1. The germline V gene encodes CDR1 MNHEY and CDR2 SVGAGI. J gave up 10 bases and V 4 bases, and 10 bases lay outside the gene matches. This CDR3 is 15 amino acids long.